This TCR beta chain was documented in a study of early T cells in non-severe SARS-CoV-2 infection. Study background: Sequencing used unsorted whole-blood bulk RNA, so chains lack pairing.

V was clipped by 2 bases and J by 10 bases, with 5 bases between them. The CDR3 has 11 residues. For this clonotype: A read error is possible here, since a much larger clone lies one base away.

TCRdb ran MiXCR on the 5' RACE reads and lists one entry per CDR3 protein. The sample yields 65,000 to 90,000 distinct CDR3 sequences, approximately 13% seen once. This receptor was taken from an adult who was a healthcare worker with PCR-confirmed SARS-CoV-2 infection or an uninfected control (not recorded which). Sequencing input: whole blood. This chain uses TRBV12-3 or TRBV12-4 with TRBJ2-2, with unresolved D. The CDR3 sequence: CASSLSVELFF. For the CDR3, the DNA is TGTGCCAGCAGTTTATCCGTGGAGCTGTTTTTT.